Listed below are T cell receptor beta chains from one sample, sequenced in a study of T cells in Graves' hyperthyroidism and ophthalmopathy. Via MiXCR, TCRdb re-called the multiplex PCR reads, giving one row per CDR3 protein. The sample carries a few hundred thousand distinct CDR3 sequences, around 16% recorded once. Material: blood. Receptor source: a woman between 25 and 40 years old with Graves' hyperthyroidism. CDR3s include the opening cysteine and the closing phenylalanine or tryptophan. A D gene is named only where the DNA matches it firmly. Expanded clones are given a class, and other clones once, few, many or no size at all.

NA,NA,TRBJ2-2,TRBV4-1,15,TGCGCCAGCAGCCAAGTGGCAAGGGGTACCGGGGAGCTGTTTTTT,CASSQVARGTGELFF
NA,TRBD1,TRBJ1-2,TRBV19,16,TGTGCCAGTAGTATAATGGGGGGACAGGCGGACTATGGCTACACCTTC,CASSIMGGQADYGYTF
NA,TRBD2,TRBJ2-3,TRBV6-9,17,TGTGCCAGCAGTTACCTACGGACTAGCGGGAGGACGGATACGCAGTATTTT,CASSYLRTSGRTDTQYF
NA,TRBD2,TRBJ2-3,TRBV5-4,15,TGTGCCAGCAGCCTTAGACTAGCGGGAGAAGATACGCAGTATTTT,CASSLRLAGEDTQYF
NA,TRBD1,TRBJ2-4,TRBV3-1,16,TGTGCCAGCAGCCAAGCCGGGACAGTGGCCAAAAACATTCAGTACTTC,CASSQAGTVAKNIQYF
many,NA,TRBJ1-5,TRBV6-2/TRBV6-3,17,TGTGCCAGCAGTCCCCTCTCGCCGGGCCTGAGCAATCAGCCCCAGCATTTT,CASSPLSPGLSNQPQHF
many,NA,TRBJ2-1,TRBV19,12,TGTGCCAGTAGTTGGTCAGGGAATGAGCAGTTCTTC,CASSWSGNEQFF
many,NA,TRBJ2-7,TRBV12-3/TRBV12-4,14,TGTGCCAGCAGCTCGAATCCCCGGAGCAGCGAGCAGTACTTC,CASSSNPRSSEQYF
many,NA,TRBJ2-1,TRBV20-1,12,TGCAGTGCTACCCGGGGCCAGGAGGGGCAGTTCTTC,CSATRGQEGQFF
many,TRBD2,TRBJ2-3,TRBV7-2,15,TGTGCCAGCAGTCAATGGACTAGCGGGGCAGATACGCAGTATTTT,CASSQWTSGADTQYF
many,TRBD2,TRBJ2-3,TRBV7-2,21,TGTGCCAGCAGCTTACGCCCCAAACCGGGACTAGCGGGAGGTGGGACAGATACGCAGTATTTT,CASSLRPKPGLAGGGTDTQYF
NA,NA,TRBJ1-5,TRBV10-3,14,TGTGCCATCAGTGTTGCAGGGGGCAATCAGCCCCAGCATTTT,CAISVAGGNQPQHF
many,TRBD1,TRBJ1-4,TRBV6-1,14,TGTGCCTCCTGGACAGGGGGATTTAATGAAAAACTGTTTTTT,CASWTGGFNEKLFF
few,NA,TRBJ2-4,TRBV12-3/TRBV12-4,13,TGTGCCAGCAGTCGACAGGGAGGGAACATTCAGTACTTC,CASSRQGGNIQYF
NA,TRBD2,TRBJ2-3,TRBV2,14,TGTGCCAGCAGTGTCTGGGCGGGAGGGGATACGCAGTATTTT,CASSVWAGGDTQYF
many,TRBD1,TRBJ1-1,TRBV7-6,15,TGTGCCAGCAGCTCAGTACAGGGGGGGTTCACTGAAGCTTTCTTT,CASSSVQGGFTEAFF
many,NA,TRBJ1-5,TRBV18,13,TGTGCCAGCTCCCCGGCTAGCAATCAGCCCCAGCATTTT,CASSPASNQPQHF
NA,NA,TRBJ2-1,TRBV20-1,13,TGCAGTGCATTGACCGGGACTCACAATGAGCAGTTCTTC,CSALTGTHNEQFF
many,NA,TRBJ1-5,TRBV6-1,13,TGTGCCAGCCTCGACAGGATCAATCAGCCCCAGCATTTT,CASLDRINQPQHF
once,TRBD1,TRBJ2-5,TRBV28,15,TGTGCCAGCAGCACAGGGGCGATGTACCAAGAGACCCAGTACTTC,CASSTGAMYQETQYF
many,NA,TRBJ2-2,TRBV20-1,14,TGCAGTGCTACGGACCGACCCTCGGCCGGGGAGCTGTTTTTT,CSATDRPSAGELFF
many,TRBD1,TRBJ1-1,TRBV6-1,17,TGTGCCAGCAGTGAAGCCTCGGGACAGGGGATGAACACTGAAGCTTTCTTT,CASSEASGQGMNTEAFF
few,NA,TRBJ2-2,TRBV6-1,15,TGTGCCAGCAGTTATGGCAGGGCCAACACCGGGGAGCTGTTTTTT,CASSYGRANTGELFF